This T cell receptor (beta chain) was sequenced in a study of human T cells and chemical hapten exposure. TCRdb fed the RACE reads into MiXCR, producing one record per CDR3 protein. There are some 110,000 distinct CDR3 sequences in the sample; 11% occur only once, and roughly 2.3% lies in the top ten. This CDR3 is built from 14 residues. J was trimmed by 7 bases and V by 5 bases; bases with no gene match: 6. Germline V gene lookup returns CDR1 SGHNT and CDR2 YENEEA. Time point described: patch test 3, about 24 weeks after DPC sensitization. The treatment: therapeutic diphenylcyclopropenone sensitization with weekly scalp DPC. Donors, patients with alopecia ranging from 18 to 70 years old and judged suitable for DPC, provided samples. It was unfractionated whole blood from which total RNA was extracted. Study-level results: The study found that DPC sensitization did not change TCRs above 1 in 1000 frequency. Versus controls, expanded TCRs had significantly more large CDR3 similarity clusters.

This clonotype appeared a few times. Its matching antigen is unknown. The J gene is TRBJ2-7, the V gene TRBV11-3; 12 bases are shared with TRBD2. This TCR was recovered from a woman in her 50s with alopecia areata. Some clones in this sample may be carry-over from other donors' samples. This specimen consisted of whole blood, obtained in connection with sensitization to the hapten diphenylcyclopropenone (DPC). The chain's CDR3 is CASSLLAGGSEQYF. CDR3 coding DNA: TGTGCCAGCAGCCTTCTAGCGGGAGGGAGTGAGCAGTACTTC.